These 2 T cell receptor beta chains came from one sample sequenced in a study of type 1 regulatory T cells. These receptors lack a known antigen. TCRdb passed the reads through MiXCR, listing each CDR3 protein once. This repertoire shows about 65,000 distinct CDR3 sequences, roughly 49% found once; its top ten account for 2% to 2.5%. The sample consisted of cultured non-Tr1 T cells, either the whole culture or a sorted T cell fraction (not recorded which). Receptors originate from a human donor in good health.

The V gene is TRBV7-2, the J gene TRBJ1-4; TRBD1 might be the D (5 bases). Germline V lookup: CDR1 SGHTA, CDR2 FQGNSA. The ends were cut back, 5 bases at V and 7 bases at J, with 14 bases in the middle. CDR3 length: 14 residues. CDR3 in DNA: TGTGCCAGCAGCGTCGGGGGTAAGGGTGAAAAACTGTTTTTT. Residues: CASSVGGKGEKLFF.

The genes are TRBV5-1 and TRBJ2-5, with D possibly matching TRBD2 (6 bases). CDR3 size: 16 residues. Germline lookup yields CDR1 SGHRS and CDR2 YFSETQ. Trimming removed 4 bases at V and 5 bases at J, with 21 bases between. CDR3 amino acids: CASSRGEAGPRETQYF. In DNA, the CDR3 is TGCGCCAGCAGCCGCGGGGAGGCAGGGCCCCGGGAGACCCAGTACTTC.